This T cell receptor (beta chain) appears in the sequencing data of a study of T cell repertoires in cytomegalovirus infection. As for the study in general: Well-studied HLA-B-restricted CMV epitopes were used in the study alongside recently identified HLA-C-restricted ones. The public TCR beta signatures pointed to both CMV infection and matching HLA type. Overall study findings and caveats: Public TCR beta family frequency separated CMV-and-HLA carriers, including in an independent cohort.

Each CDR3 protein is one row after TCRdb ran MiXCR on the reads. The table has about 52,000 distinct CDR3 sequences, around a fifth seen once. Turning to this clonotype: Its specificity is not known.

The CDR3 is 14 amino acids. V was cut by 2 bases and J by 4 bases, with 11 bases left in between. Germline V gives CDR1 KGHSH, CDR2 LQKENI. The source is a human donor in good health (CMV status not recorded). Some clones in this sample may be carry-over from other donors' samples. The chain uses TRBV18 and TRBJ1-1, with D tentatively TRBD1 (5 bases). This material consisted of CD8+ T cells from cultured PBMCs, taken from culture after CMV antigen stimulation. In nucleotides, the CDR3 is TGTGCCAGCTCACCAGGAGGGGCTTCCACTGAAGCTTTCTTT. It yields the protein CASSPGGASTEAFF.